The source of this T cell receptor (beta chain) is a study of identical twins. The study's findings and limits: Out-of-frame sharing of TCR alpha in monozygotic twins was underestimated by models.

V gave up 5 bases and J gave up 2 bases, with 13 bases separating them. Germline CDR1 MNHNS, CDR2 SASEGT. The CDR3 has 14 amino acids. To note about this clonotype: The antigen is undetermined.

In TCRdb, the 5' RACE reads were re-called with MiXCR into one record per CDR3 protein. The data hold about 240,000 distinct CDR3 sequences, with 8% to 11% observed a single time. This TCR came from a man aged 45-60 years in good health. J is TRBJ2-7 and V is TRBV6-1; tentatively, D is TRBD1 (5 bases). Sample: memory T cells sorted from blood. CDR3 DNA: TGTGCCAGCAGTCAGCAACCGGACACCTACGAGCAGTACTTC. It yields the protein CASSQQPDTYEQYF.